The 27 T cell receptor beta chains below come from one sample, sequenced in a study. MiXCR, run by TCRdb on the 5' RACE reads, gives a single entry per CDR3 protein. The sample has about 6,000 distinct CDR3 sequences; around 60% are singletons. The sequenced sample consisted of naive CD4+ T cells sorted from blood. The subset is: naive CD4+ T cells, CD4+CD45RA+CD25-. These receptors were taken from a female donor with breast cancer.

The rearrangement joins TRBV20-1 to TRBJ2-3, with a weak D call TRBD2 (5 bases). This CDR3 has 14 residues. V was trimmed by 6 bases and J by 5 bases, leaving 18 bases between them. The germline CDR1 and CDR2 sequences are DFQATT and SNEGSKA (reference sequence). CDR3 coding DNA: TGCAGTGCCGCTGGAGGAGTTATTTTAGATACGCAGTATTTT. Translating it yields CSAAGGVILDTQYF.

DNA of the CDR3: TGTGCCAGCAGCTACGGTTGGGATCGCTTTCAGTACTTC. Translating gives CASSYGWDRFQYF. V is TRBV7-2 and J is TRBJ2-4; D ambiguous. CDR1 and CDR2 from the germline V gene are SGHTA and FQGNSA. The CDR3 covers 13 residues. V was clipped by 4 bases and J by 11 bases, with 15 bases between them.

On this clonotype: This may stem from a read error, because a much larger clone lies one nucleotide away. A read error is likely, as this CDR3 ends without the conserved phenylalanine or tryptophan. The genes are TRBV6-6 and TRBJ2-1; D gene ambiguous. The CDR3 has 16 amino acids. The germline gives CDR1 MNHNY, CDR2 SVGAGI (reference sequence). Trimming stripped 0 bases from V and 7 bases from J, with 16 bases between. DNA of the CDR3: TGTGCCAGCAGTTACTCGTCACCACGGAGTGCAAATGAGCAGTTCCTC. Translation gives CASSYSSPRSANEQFL.

A word on this clonotype: The junction and the germline gene differ at one end; a read error may be behind it. This chain uses TRBV4-3 with TRBJ1-2, with D perhaps matching TRBD1 (5 bases). Germline V gene data show CDR1 as LGHNA and CDR2 as YSLEER. There are 16 residues in the CDR3. The CDR3 protein is CASSQTGGNPNYGYIF. The CDR3 nucleotides are TGCGCCAGCAGCCAAACAGGCGGGAACCCAAACTATGGCTACATCTTC.

The chain recombines TRBV20-1 with TRBJ2-1; TRBD2 matches 7 bases. The CDR3 has 18 amino acids. Germline CDR1 reads DFQATT; CDR2 reads SNEGSKA (reference sequence). V dropped 0 bases and J dropped 2; count of bases not matched to a gene: 13. The CDR3 sequence: CSARDYTSARHTYNEQFF. The CDR3 bases are TGCAGTGCTAGAGACTATACTAGCGCCCGCCATACCTACAATGAGCAGTTCTTC.

The rearrangement uses TRBV6-5 and TRBJ2-3; a possible D gene is TRBD1 (6 bases). The CDR3 is made up of 14 amino acids. CDR1 and CDR2 (germline): MNHEY, SVGAGI. Trimming left V 5 bases short and J 4 bases short, with 13 bases between. CDR3 sequence reads: CASSRGIGSDTQYF. The CDR3 DNA sequence: TGTGCCAGCAGTAGGGGGATTGGGTCAGATACGCAGTATTTT.

This clonotype has a single count. J is TRBJ2-7 and V is TRBV12-3 or TRBV12-4; D gene uncertain. This CDR3 is built from 10 residues. V gave up 6 bases and J gave up 4 bases, with 4 bases separating them. The CDR3 DNA sequence: TGTGCCAGCAGCCTTTACGAGCAGTACTTC. Amino acids: CASSLYEQYF.

This clonotype was counted a few times. The rearrangement links TRBV6-2 or TRBV6-3 to TRBJ2-7, with D hard to call. Trimming cost V 8 bases and J 1 base, with 12 bases left between them. CDR3 length: 13 residues. Germline CDR1 and CDR2: MNHEY and SVGEGT. In DNA, the CDR3 is TGTGCCAGCGGATCCCCCTTTTCCTACGAGCAGTACGTC. This sequence encodes CASGSPFSYEQYV.

The gene calls are TRBV7-2 and TRBJ1-2; perhaps TRBD1 as D (5 bases). This CDR3 comprises 13 residues. V lost 5 bases and J 4 bases, leaving 11 bases between the germline ends. Germline V gene data show CDR1 as SGHTA and CDR2 as FQGNSA. The DNA for the CDR3 is TGTGCCAGCAGCCAAGCGGGGGGCTATGGCTACACCTTC. Translation gives CASSQAGGYGYTF.

This clonotype was seen just once. The chain carries TRBV7-2 and TRBJ2-3; possibly TRBD2 for D (5 bases). V lost 1 base and J lost 6, with 14 bases in between. Germline V lookup: CDR1 SGHTA, CDR2 FQGNSA. CDR3 length: 15 amino acids. The CDR3 region has the DNA TGTGCCAGCAGCTTAGTTAGCGAATCAAAGGATACGCAGTATTTT. The encoded protein is CASSLVSESKDTQYF.

In this sample, this clonotype turned up a few times. This sequence joins TRBV7-2 and TRBJ1-1; D call uncertain. Trimming removed 5 bases at V and 6 bases at J, with 16 bases between. Per germline, CDR1 SGHTA and CDR2 FQGNSA. There are 14 residues in the CDR3. The CDR3 DNA reads TGTGCCAGCAGCCCCTATTACTCCGGGCCTGAAGCTTTCTTT. This codes for CASSPYYSGPEAFF. Complete variable domain (other parts from reference TRBV7-2 and TRBJ1-1): GAGVSQSPSNKVTEKGKDVELRCDPISGHTALYWYRQSLGQGLEFLIYFQGNSAPDKSGLPSDRFSAERTGGSVSTLTIQRTQQEDSAVYLCASSPYYSGPEAFFGQGTRLTVV.

The rearrangement links TRBV18 to TRBJ1-5; D gene ambiguous. Germline assignment: CDR1 KGHSH and CDR2 LQKENI. Trimming took off 2 bases at V and 7 bases at J, with 12 bases between the two ends. CDR3 length: 14 amino acids. The DNA for the CDR3 is TGTGCCAGCTCACCAAGTGGTACCGGGCAGCCCCAGCATTTT. Protein product: CASSPSGTGQPQHF. Filled out from reference TRBV18 and TRBJ1-5, the complete variable domain reads NAGVMQNPRHLVRRRGQEARLRCSPMKGHSHVYWYRQLPEEGLKFMVYLQKENIIDESGMPKERFSAEFPKEGPSILRIQQVVRGDSAAYFCASSPSGTGQPQHFGDGTRLSIL.

The chain couples TRBV7-2 to TRBJ2-1; TRBD2 aligns across 11 bases. J lost 0 bases, V lost 2 bases, and 3 bases had no gene match. Germline CDR1 and CDR2: SGHTA and FQGNSA. This CDR3 contains 17 residues. For the CDR3, the DNA is TGTGCCAGCAGCTTACGAACTAGCGGGGGCTCCTACAATGAGCAGTTCTTC. As protein: CASSLRTSGGSYNEQFF.

The rearrangement links TRBV11-1 to TRBJ2-3, with 8 bases aligning to TRBD1. J gave up 2 bases and V 5 bases, and 12 bases lay outside the gene matches. The length of the CDR3 is 17 residues. Per the germline V gene, CDR1 is SGHAT and CDR2 is FQDESV (reference sequence). DNA of the CDR3: TGTGCCAGCAGCCCACCATCGACAGGGGACCTCACAGATACGCAGTATTTT. Translated: CASSPPSTGDLTDTQYF.

This clonotype was seen a handful of times. V usage is TRBV6-5 and J usage is TRBJ2-1, with 9 bases matching TRBD1. There are 15 residues in the CDR3. With V trimmed by 0 bases and J by 10 bases, 7 bases remained unmatched. Germline CDR1 and CDR2: MNHEY and SVGAGI. DNA of the CDR3: TGTGCCAGCAGTTACTCGGGACAGGGTGGTGGCGAGCAGTTCTTC. Translation gives CASSYSGQGGGEQFF.

V and J are TRBV20-1 and TRBJ2-3, with 8 bases lining up with TRBD1. This CDR3 is built from 16 residues. Germline-derived CDR1 and CDR2 are DFQATT and SNEGSKA (reference sequence). The junction had 6 bases not matched to a gene; V was cut back by 0 bases and J by 1 base. CDR3 residues: CSARDRRTGRTDTQYF. The CDR3 DNA reads as TGCAGTGCTAGAGATCGTAGGACAGGGCGCACAGATACGCAGTATTTT.

V gene TRBV2 combines with J gene TRBJ2-5; the match to TRBD1 covers 10 bases. The CDR3 length is 15 residues. Germline V gene data show CDR1 as SNHLY and CDR2 as FYNNEI. The ends lost 2 bases at V and 5 bases at J; junction bases unmatched: 5. The CDR3 sequence: CASSETTGGFETQYF. The CDR3 nucleotides are TGTGCCAGCAGTGAAACGACAGGGGGCTTTGAGACCCAGTACTTC. Looking up the rest from reference TRBV2 and TRBJ2-5 gives the full variable domain: EPEVTQTPSHQVTQMGQEVILRCVPISNHLYFYWYRQILGQKVEFLVSFYNNEISEKSEIFDDQFSVERPDGSNFTLKIRSTKLEDSAMYFCASSETTGGFETQYFGPGTRLLVL.

This sequence joins TRBV28 and TRBJ1-2; 8 bases fit TRBD1. The length of the CDR3 is 15 residues. The ends lost 3 bases at V and 3 bases at J; junction bases unmatched: 6. Germline loops: CDR1 MDHEN, CDR2 SYDVKM. CDR3 bases: TGTGCCAGCAGTTTCCGACAGGGGAGGGACTATGGCTACACCTTC. This translates into CASSFRQGRDYGYTF.

The chain employs TRBV10-3 and TRBJ1-2; 9 positions match TRBD1. The CDR3 loop spans 14 amino acids. Germline V gives CDR1 ENHRY, CDR2 SYGVKD. The J segment lost 6 bases and the V segment lost 6 bases, leaving 8 bases of the junction unmatched. CDR3 nucleotides: TGTGCCATCAGGACAAGACAGGGGGAAGATGGCTACACCTTC. Translated: CAIRTRQGEDGYTF.

This chain links TRBV20-1 with TRBJ1-2, with unresolved D. Germline loops: CDR1 DFQATT, CDR2 SNEGSKA (reference sequence). The length of the CDR3 is 9 residues. V was trimmed by 5 bases and J by 7 bases, leaving 5 bases between them. Here the CDR3 DNA reads TGCAGTGCTTCAGGTGGCTACACCTTC. Amino acids: CSASGGYTF.

The chain combines TRBV7-6 with TRBJ2-3; D uncertain. This CDR3 has 14 residues. V shed 5 bases and J shed 1 base, with 10 bases lying between them. Germline V CDR1 and CDR2: SGHVS, FNYEAQ. The CDR3 bases are TGTGCCAGCAGCCCCCATGGGGGCACAGATACGCAGTATTTT. Translation gives CASSPHGGTDTQYF.

The V and J genes are TRBV7-2 and TRBJ2-3; 10 bases agree with TRBD2. There are 15 residues in the CDR3. Looked up from germline, CDR1 is SGHTA and CDR2 is FQGNSA. The V and J ends lost 2 bases and 6 bases, in that order; junction bases with no gene match: 5. The CDR3 loop is CASSLQAGGPDTQYF. CDR3 in DNA: TGTGCCAGCAGCTTACAAGCGGGAGGGCCGGATACGCAGTATTTT.

The CDR3 loop reads CASSPGTSGSYEQYF. CDR3 DNA sequence: TGTGCCAGCAGCCCGGGGACTAGCGGATCCTACGAGCAGTACTTC. V and J are TRBV11-1 and TRBJ2-7; 11 bases are a match to TRBD2. With 5 bases clipped from V and 1 base from J, the junction kept 4 bases outside the gene matches. CDR1 SGHAT and CDR2 FQDESV come from the germline V gene (reference sequence). This CDR3 is 15 amino acids long.

The J gene is TRBJ1-1, the V gene TRBV30; unclear D gene. The germline CDR1 and CDR2 sequences are GTSNPN and SVGIG (reference sequence). The V end lost 3 bases, the J end lost 5 bases, and 10 bases lay between the germline ends. This CDR3 spans 12 amino acids. CDR3 loop: CAWSPRTTEAFF. The CDR3 nucleotides are TGTGCCTGGAGCCCCCGGACTACTGAAGCTTTCTTT.

The chain links TRBV24-1 to TRBJ2-1, with D possibly TRBD1 on 6 matching bases. Trimming pared 7 bases from V and 0 bases from J, leaving 12 bases between. The CDR3 spans 15 residues. From germline, CDR1 is KGHDR and CDR2 SFDVKD. DNA for the CDR3: TGTGCCACCAGCCCACAGGGAAGCTCCTACAATGAGCAGTTCTTC. It codes for CATSPQGSSYNEQFF.

The V and J genes are TRBV7-2 and TRBJ1-1; no reliable D call. CDR3 length: 15 residues. The germline gives CDR1 SGHTA, CDR2 FQGNSA. The V end was cut by 2 bases, the J end by 0 bases, with 10 bases between. Here the CDR3 DNA reads TGTGCCAGCAGCTTAAATTCCCGCTTGAACACTGAAGCTTTCTTT. Translated, it gives CASSLNSRLNTEAFF.

The genes are TRBV20-1 and TRBJ2-7, with 8 bases matching TRBD2. The V segment lost 4 bases and the J segment 7 bases; nucleotides outside the gene matches: 6. The CDR3 totals 12 residues. Germline V gene data show CDR1 as DFQATT and CDR2 as SNEGSKA (reference sequence). CDR3 nucleotides: TGCAGTGCTATCAGCGGGGGCTCTGAGCAGTACGTC. Amino acid sequence: CSAISGGSEQYV.